Below, one T cell receptor beta chain is given with its context. Per the original methods: Samples held a median of around 96,000 TCRs, range about 23,224–690,600. Each CDR3 protein gets one entry after TCRdb re-called the RACE reads with MiXCR. The V and J calls and clone size are TCRdb's, not the authors'. This table has some 360,000 distinct CDR3 sequences, roughly 5% appearing once. The record originates from a study of human T cells and chemical hapten exposure. Turning to the study itself: Patch tests put 0.01% DPC on the upper back, and the results were checked at 6 days. Mainly, slight library volume differences in the pool made TCR yields vary.

Specified time point: pre-sensitization, week 0. Regarding treatment: therapeutic diphenylcyclopropenone sensitization with weekly scalp DPC. It was unfractionated whole blood from which total RNA was extracted. Specimen: whole blood, collected in connection with sensitization to the hapten diphenylcyclopropenone (DPC). This TCR derives from a woman aged 45-65 years with alopecia areata. Some clones in this sample may be carry-over from other donors' samples.

The CDR3 loop is CASSRRTGKYNEQFF. The CDR3 DNA reads as TGTGCCAGCAGCAGGAGGACGGGAAAATACAATGAGCAGTTCTTC. The V call is TRBV5-6, the J call TRBJ2-1, with D maybe TRBD2 (5 bases). The ends were cut back, 4 bases at V and 4 bases at J, with 15 bases in the middle. Germline CDR1 is SGHDT and CDR2 is YYEEEE. There are 15 residues in the CDR3.